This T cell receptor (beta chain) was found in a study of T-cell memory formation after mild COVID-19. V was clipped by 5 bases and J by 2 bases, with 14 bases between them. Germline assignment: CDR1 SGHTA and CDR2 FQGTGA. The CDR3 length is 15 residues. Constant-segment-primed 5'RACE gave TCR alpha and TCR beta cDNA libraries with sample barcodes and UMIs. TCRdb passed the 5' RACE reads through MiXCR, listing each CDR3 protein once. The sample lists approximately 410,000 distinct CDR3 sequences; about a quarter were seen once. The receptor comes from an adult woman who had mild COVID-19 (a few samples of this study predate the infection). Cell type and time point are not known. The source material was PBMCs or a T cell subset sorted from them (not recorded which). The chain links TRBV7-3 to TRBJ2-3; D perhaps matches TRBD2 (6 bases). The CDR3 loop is CASSKGLTPTDTQYF. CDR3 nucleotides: TGTGCCAGCAGCAAGGGACTTACCCCCACAGATACGCAGTATTTT.